This paragraph covers one TCR beta chain sequence. What this receptor recognizes is not known. No much larger clone exists at a distance of one base, and base qualities are not known. The library came from the immunoSEQ multiplex PCR assay. Drawn from immuneACCESS, this table holds only the in-frame rearrangements with V and J called that TCRdb kept. Clones are partly lost; checked studies trace under half to an unresolved V gene and leave the rest unexplained. This sample gives roughly 51,000 clones in total; 90% to 95% of them show up just once. Approximately 5% of the sample comes from the top ten. V ends up 4 bases short and J 2 bases short, with an unmatched junction base count of 8. The CDR3 has 16 amino acids, counting the end cysteine and phenylalanine. The DNA shown is the 48-base CDR3, in frame from base 1. Looking up the germline V gene yields CDR1 ENHRY and CDR2 SYGVKD. The sample belongs to a study of T cell changes during pregnancy in multiple sclerosis (dated by TCRdb to the late 2010s). Study-level background: The study looked at changes in the T cell repertoire across pregnancy in women with multiple sclerosis.

This material consisted of CD8+ T cells from peripheral blood mononuclear cells, taken before pregnancy. This clonotype was sampled from a female donor with multiple sclerosis, enrolled in a pregnancy study. In this chain, TRBV10-3 is recombined with TRBJ2-7; TRBD1 matches 10 bases in the middle. Here is the DNA: TGTGCCATCAGTGTATCCGGGACAGGGGAGACCTACGAGCAGTACTTC. This encodes CAISVSGTGETYEQYF.